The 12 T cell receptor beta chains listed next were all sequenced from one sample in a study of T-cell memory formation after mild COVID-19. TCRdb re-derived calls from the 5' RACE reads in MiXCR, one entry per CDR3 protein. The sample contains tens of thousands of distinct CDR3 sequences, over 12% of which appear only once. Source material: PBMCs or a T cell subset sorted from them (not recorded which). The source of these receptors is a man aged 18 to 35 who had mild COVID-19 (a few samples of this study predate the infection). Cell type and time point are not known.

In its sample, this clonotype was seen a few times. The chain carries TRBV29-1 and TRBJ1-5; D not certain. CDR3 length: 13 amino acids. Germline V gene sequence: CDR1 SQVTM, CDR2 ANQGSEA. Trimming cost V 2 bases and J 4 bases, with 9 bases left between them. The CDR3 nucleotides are TGCAGCGTTGAACTCCAGCCAAATCAGCCCCAGCATTTT. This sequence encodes CSVELQPNQPQHF.

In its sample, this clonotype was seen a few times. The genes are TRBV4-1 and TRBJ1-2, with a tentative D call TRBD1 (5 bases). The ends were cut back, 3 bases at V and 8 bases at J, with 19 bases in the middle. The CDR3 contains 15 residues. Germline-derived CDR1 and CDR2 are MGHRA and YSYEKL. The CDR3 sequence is CASSQAGTDDGGYTF. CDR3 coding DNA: TGCGCCAGCAGCCAGGCCGGGACGGACGACGGAGGCTACACCTTC.

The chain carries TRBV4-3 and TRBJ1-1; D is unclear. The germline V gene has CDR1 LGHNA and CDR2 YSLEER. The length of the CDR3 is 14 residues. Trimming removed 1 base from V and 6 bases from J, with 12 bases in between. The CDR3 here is CASSQVRGSAEAFF. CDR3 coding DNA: TGCGCCAGCAGCCAAGTGAGAGGGAGCGCTGAAGCTTTCTTT.

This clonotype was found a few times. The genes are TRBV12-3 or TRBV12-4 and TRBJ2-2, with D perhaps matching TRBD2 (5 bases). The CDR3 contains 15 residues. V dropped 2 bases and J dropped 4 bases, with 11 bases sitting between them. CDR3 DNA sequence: TGTGCCAGCAGTTTACCCGGAGAGGGCACCGGGGAGCTGTTTTTT. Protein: CASSLPGEGTGELFF.

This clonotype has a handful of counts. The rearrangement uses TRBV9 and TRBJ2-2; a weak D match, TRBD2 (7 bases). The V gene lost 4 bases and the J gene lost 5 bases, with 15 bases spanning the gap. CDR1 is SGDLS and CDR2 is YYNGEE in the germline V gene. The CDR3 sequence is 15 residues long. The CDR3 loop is CASSPEGGRTGELFF. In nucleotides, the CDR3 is TGTGCCAGCAGCCCTGAGGGGGGGCGGACCGGGGAGCTGTTTTTT.

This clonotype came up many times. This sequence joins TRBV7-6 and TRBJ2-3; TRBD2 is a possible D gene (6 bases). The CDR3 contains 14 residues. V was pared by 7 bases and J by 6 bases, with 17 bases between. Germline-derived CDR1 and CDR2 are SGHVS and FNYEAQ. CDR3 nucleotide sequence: TGTGCCAGCACTGCCCTGGGGGGTGCTGATACGCAGTATTTT. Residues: CASTALGGADTQYF.

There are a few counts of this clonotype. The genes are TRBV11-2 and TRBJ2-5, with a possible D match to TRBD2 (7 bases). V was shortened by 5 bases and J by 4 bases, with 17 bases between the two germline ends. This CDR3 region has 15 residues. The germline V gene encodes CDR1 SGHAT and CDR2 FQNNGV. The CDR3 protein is CASSTIGGAGETQYF. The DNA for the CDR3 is TGTGCCAGCAGCACTATAGGGGGGGCAGGAGAGACCCAGTACTTC.

The CDR3 DNA sequence: TGTGCCAGCAGCAGACTCACAGGGTTCGGCTACACCTTC. Translated, it gives CASSRLTGFGYTF. The V and J genes are TRBV6-5 and TRBJ1-2; perhaps TRBD1 as D (6 bases). The V end lost 6 bases, the J end lost 8 bases, and 16 bases lay between the germline ends. The germline CDR1 and CDR2 sequences are MNHEY and SVGAGI. The CDR3 contains 13 residues.

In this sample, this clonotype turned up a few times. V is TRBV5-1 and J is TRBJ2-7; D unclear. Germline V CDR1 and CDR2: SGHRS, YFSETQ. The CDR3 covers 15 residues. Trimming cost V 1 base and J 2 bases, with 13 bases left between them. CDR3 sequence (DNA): TGCGCCAGCAGCTTGTCGGGCTTACGGCCCTACGAGCAGTACTTC. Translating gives CASSLSGLRPYEQYF.

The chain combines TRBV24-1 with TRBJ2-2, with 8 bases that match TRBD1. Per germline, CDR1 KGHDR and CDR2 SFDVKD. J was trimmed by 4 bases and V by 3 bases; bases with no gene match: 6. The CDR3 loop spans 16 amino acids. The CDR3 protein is CATSDLRGLGTGELFF. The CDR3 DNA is TGTGCCACCAGTGATCTCAGGGGGCTCGGCACCGGGGAGCTGTTTTTT.

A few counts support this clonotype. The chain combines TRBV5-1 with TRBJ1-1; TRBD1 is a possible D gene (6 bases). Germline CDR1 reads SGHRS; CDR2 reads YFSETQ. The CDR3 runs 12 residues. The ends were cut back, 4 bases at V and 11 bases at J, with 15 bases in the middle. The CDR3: CASSERGGQAFF. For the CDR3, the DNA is TGCGCCAGCAGCGAGAGGGGGGGTCAGGCTTTCTTT.

The CDR3 sequence is CASSYSGTGGNQPQHF. CDR3 nucleotides: TGTGCCAGCAGTTACTCGGGGACAGGGGGCAATCAGCCCCAGCATTTT. The chain combines TRBV6-5 with TRBJ1-5, with TRBD1 identical over 10 bases. CDR1 MNHEY and CDR2 SVGAGI come from the germline V gene. There are 16 residues in the CDR3. V lost 0 bases and J lost 2; bases outside the gene matches: 1.